The T cell receptor (beta chain) described here comes from a study of radiation and T cells in renal cell carcinoma. Losses at the gene ends were 4 bases for V and 7 bases for J; bases not matched to a gene: 8. The CDR3 spans 16 residues. Germline values: CDR1 MNHNS, CDR2 SASEGT. Described time point: baseline pretreatment blood. Treatment reported: 15 Gy SBRT to primary tumor, nephrectomy 4 weeks later. The data were produced by immunoSEQ multiplex PCR, yet TCRdb's version contains in-frame clones alone and is incomplete. In the table there are 100,000 to 150,000 clones, approximately 80% of which are singletons.

The rearrangement joins TRBV6-1 to TRBJ1-6, with 9 bases fitting TRBD1. The receptor's source is a woman aged 55 to 70 with renal cell carcinoma. The sample in question was blood, obtained from a patient whose treatment included radiotherapy and nephrectomy. The CDR3 spells CASSAQRQGGNSPLHF. CDR3 DNA sequence: TGTGCCAGCAGTGCCCAAAGACAGGGGGGAAATTCACCCCTCCACTTT.